These 20 T cell receptor beta chains share one sample of origin, sequenced in a study of control samples from healthy donors and cancer patients (dated by TCRdb to between 2020 and 2021). Library preparation used the immunoSEQ multiplex PCR assay. In its TCRdb copy, this immuneACCESS table keeps in-frame sequences only and misses some clones. Where compared with another copy, unresolved V genes explain less than half of these, and the others have no known cause. Present in this sample are 110,000 to 150,000 clones, around 90% of which were seen just once. The top ten clones comprise around 4.7% of the sample. What was sequenced was blood. The source is a man younger than 40 in good health.

The chain couples TRBV7-9 to TRBJ1-4, with 7 bases that match TRBD1. CDR1 and CDR2 from the germline V gene are SEHNR and FQNEAQ (reference sequence). The CDR3 extends over 15 amino acids. V lost 5 bases and J lost 5; bases outside the gene matches: 8. The CDR3 sequence is CASSRATGSNEKLFF. DNA for the CDR3: TGTGCCAGCAGCCGTGCGACAGGGTCGAATGAAAAACTGTTTTTT. The full variable domain, its missing parts supplied by reference TRBV7-9 and TRBJ1-4, is DTGVSQNPRHKITKRGQNVTFRCDPISEHNRLYWYRQTLGQGPEFLTYFQNEAQLEKSRLLSDRFSAERPKGSFSTLEIQRTEQGDSAMYLCASSRATGSNEKLFFGSGTQLSVL.

V usage is TRBV2 and J usage is TRBJ1-4; 12 bases are a match to TRBD1. The CDR3 runs 16 residues. CDR1 and CDR2 from the germline V gene are SNHLY and FYNNEI. The trim removed 4 bases at V and 4 bases at J, leaving 4 bases unmatched. CDR3 sequence (DNA): TGTGCCAGCAGTGTGGGACAGGGGGCCGTTAATGAAAAACTGTTTTTT. It translates to CASSVGQGAVNEKLFF.

The chain joins TRBV20-1 to TRBJ2-6; D gene uncertain. Trimming removed 5 bases at V and 2 bases at J, with 1 base between. The CDR3 loop spans 11 amino acids. The germline V gene has CDR1 DFQATT and CDR2 SNEGSKA (reference sequence). The CDR3, as DNA: TGCAGTGCTGCTGGGGCCAACGTCCTGACTTTC. This translates into CSAAGANVLTF.

This rearrangement joins TRBV6-2 or TRBV6-3 to TRBJ1-4; D is unclear. The CDR3 has 14 amino acids. The ends were cut back, 4 bases at V and 8 bases at J, with 14 bases in the middle. Germline V gene data show CDR1 as MNHEY and CDR2 as SVGEGT. In DNA, the CDR3 is TGTGCCAGCAGTTCGGTAAGGTCTGGCGAAAAACTGTTTTTT. Its translation: CASSSVRSGEKLFF.

The rearrangement joins TRBV29-1 to TRBJ1-4, with a possible D match to TRBD1 (6 bases). V was trimmed by 6 bases and J by 5 bases, leaving 13 bases between them. The germline gives CDR1 SQVTM, CDR2 ANQGSEA. This CDR3 has 13 amino acids. The CDR3 spells CSVTGNGNEKLFF. In DNA form, the CDR3 reads TGCAGCGTCACAGGGAATGGAAATGAAAAACTGTTTTTT.

This clone has just a few counts. This chain uses TRBV29-1 with TRBJ2-3, with D perhaps TRBD2 (5 bases). In germline, CDR1 is SQVTM, CDR2 ANQGSEA. V was clipped by 4 bases and J by 3 bases, with 17 bases between them. The CDR3 loop spans 15 amino acids. The CDR3 is CSVGGGGLGTDTQYF. For the CDR3, the DNA is TGCAGCGTTGGGGGTGGCGGGCTTGGGACAGATACGCAGTATTTT.

This sequence joins TRBV28 and TRBJ2-5, with D possibly being TRBD1 (6 bases). Per germline, CDR1 MDHEN and CDR2 SYDVKM. V was clipped by 4 bases and J by 5 bases, with 8 bases between them. The CDR3 is made up of 12 amino acids. CDR3 amino acids: CASSSGVETQYF. CDR3 DNA sequence: TGTGCCAGCAGTTCAGGGGTTGAGACCCAGTACTTC.

The rearrangement uses TRBV11-1 and TRBJ2-7; 8 bases match TRBD1. Germline assignment: CDR1 SGHAT and CDR2 FQDESV (reference sequence). The CDR3 spans 14 residues. With V trimmed by 1 base and J by 2 bases, 1 base remained unmatched. DNA of the CDR3: TGTGCCAGCAGCTTAGGGACAGGGACCTACGAGCAGTACTTC. As protein: CASSLGTGTYEQYF.

This chain joins TRBV20-1 and TRBJ2-1, with 10 bases fitting TRBD2. V lost 3 bases to trimming and J lost 7 bases; unmatched junction nucleotides: 12. From germline, CDR1 is DFQATT and CDR2 SNEGSKA (reference sequence). CDR3 length: 16 amino acids. The DNA of the CDR3 is TGCAGTGCTAGTCACCCATATGGACTAGCGGTAAATGAGCAGTTCTTC. As protein: CSASHPYGLAVNEQFF.

V and J are TRBV15 and TRBJ2-5; 9 bases map to TRBD2. Germline CDR1 reads LNHNV; CDR2 reads YYDKDF (reference sequence). V gave up 0 bases and J gave up 2 bases; unmatched junction bases: 4. The CDR3 covers 16 residues. The CDR3 region has the DNA TGTGCCACCAGCAGAGATGGGCTAGCGGGACAAGAGACCCAGTACTTC. Protein sequence: CATSRDGLAGQETQYF.

The genes are TRBV24-1 and TRBJ2-5; 14 positions match TRBD2. After removal of 3 bases from V and 5 bases from J, the junction contained 7 bases not matched to a gene. The CDR3 is 17 residues long. The germline CDR1 and CDR2 sequences are KGHDR and SFDVKD. For the CDR3, the DNA is TGTGCCACCAGTGATGCGGGACTAGCGGGAGCGGGTGAGACCCAGTACTTC. This codes for CATSDAGLAGAGETQYF.

V usage is TRBV7-3 and J usage is TRBJ1-2; D is unresolved. The CDR3 extends over 16 amino acids. Germline assignment: CDR1 SGHTA and CDR2 FQGTGA. Trimming took 5 bases from V and 2 from J, leaving 18 bases between them. CDR3 nucleotide sequence: TGTGCCAGCAGCCCATTTGCGGGCGACCAGAACTATGGCTACACCTTC. Its protein product is CASSPFAGDQNYGYTF.

The chain carries TRBV19 and TRBJ1-1, with D perhaps matching TRBD1 (6 bases). The ends were cut back, 4 bases at V and 1 base at J, with 10 bases in the middle. The germline V gene has CDR1 LNHDA and CDR2 SQIVND (reference sequence). The CDR3 loop spans 14 amino acids. CDR3 amino acids: CASSRGQKNTEAFF. The DNA of the CDR3 is TGTGCCAGTAGTAGAGGACAGAAGAACACTGAAGCTTTCTTT.

The rearrangement uses TRBV7-2 and TRBJ2-7; D is possibly TRBD2 (7 bases). Germline CDR1 and CDR2: SGHTA and FQGNSA. V lost 2 bases and J lost 9, with 26 bases in between. The CDR3 has 17 amino acids. CDR3: CASSLNSGMAGALGQYF. DNA for the CDR3: TGTGCCAGCAGCTTAAATAGTGGTATGGCGGGGGCCCTTGGGCAGTACTTC.

This rearrangement joins TRBV19 to TRBJ2-7; 7 bases are shared with TRBD1. Trimming removed 6 bases from V and 2 bases from J; junction bases left unmatched: 7. This CDR3 contains 14 residues. Germline V gene data show CDR1 as LNHDA and CDR2 as SQIVND (reference sequence). As DNA, the CDR3 is TGTGCCAGTAGCGAACAGGGGCGCACCTACGAGCAGTACTTC. This translates into CASSEQGRTYEQYF.

CDR3 nucleotides: TGTGCCAGCACCCGACAGGGTAAATTGGAGACCCAGTACTTC. This gives the protein CASTRQGKLETQYF. The J gene is TRBJ2-5, the V gene TRBV3-1 (or the pseudogene TRBV3-2); 7 bases match TRBD1. V gave up 7 bases and J gave up 5 bases; unmatched junction bases: 10. Germline V gene lookup returns CDR1 LGHDT and CDR2 YNNKEL (reference sequence). The CDR3 loop spans 14 amino acids.

The chain is built from TRBV27 and TRBJ2-3, with 12 bases fitting TRBD2. The CDR3 has 16 amino acids. The ends lost 4 bases at V and 6 bases at J; junction bases unmatched: 8. Germline-derived CDR1 and CDR2 are MNHEY and SMNVEV (reference sequence). The CDR3 loop reads CASSYTLAGGPDTQYF. The CDR3 coding sequence is TGTGCCAGCAGTTATACCCTAGCGGGGGGGCCGGATACGCAGTATTTT.

The chain carries TRBV28 and TRBJ1-2, with D uncertain. In germline, CDR1 is MDHEN, CDR2 SYDVKM. The CDR3 runs to 11 residues. V dropped 4 bases and J dropped 4 bases, with 4 bases sitting between them. The CDR3: CASSWSYGYTF. CDR3 bases: TGTGCCAGCAGTTGGTCCTATGGCTACACCTTC.

In DNA form, the CDR3 reads TGCGCCAGCAGCCCAATGGGGACCGCCCAAGGGTATAATTCACCCCTCCACTTT. The encoded protein is CASSPMGTAQGYNSPLHF. The rearrangement uses TRBV5-1 and TRBJ1-6; tentative D call: TRBD1 (5 bases). Germline V gene sequence: CDR1 SGHRS, CDR2 YFSETQ. The CDR3 is 18 amino acids. V was clipped by 4 bases and J by 4 bases, with 21 bases between them.

V usage is TRBV18 and J usage is TRBJ1-5, with D hard to call. The CDR3 totals 15 residues. With 6 bases removed from V and 7 bases from J, the gap between germline ends came to 19 bases. Germline-derived CDR1 and CDR2 are KGHSH and LQKENI. The CDR3 loop reads CASSPSSGQQQPQHF. CDR3 bases: TGTGCCAGCTCCCCATCTTCGGGCCAACAACAGCCCCAGCATTTT.